This entry is about one T cell receptor (beta chain). It lacks a known antigen. The sample holds no much larger clone one base away, and base qualities are not on file. Trimming removed 6 bases from V and 4 bases from J, leaving 15 bases between the germline ends. Spanning cysteine to phenylalanine, the CDR3 consists of 14 amino acids. Only the CDR3 part of the read is kept: 42 bases, read in frame from the first base. As encoded in the germline V gene (reference sequence), CDR1 is DFQATT while CDR2 is SNEGSKA. The immunoSEQ Assay, a bias-controlled multiplex PCR, was used to amplify TCRbeta CDR3 regions from genomic DNA. The paper's processing steps were these. Within the assay, amplification of reference gene primers was used to estimate how many nucleated cells each sample contained. To quantify the absolute abundance of each unique TCRbeta CDR3 rearrangement, sequence reads were collapsed and filtered. For each sample, productive Simpson clonality was calculated by taking the square root of Simpson's diversity index across productive rearrangements. Imported from immuneACCESS, the table was reduced by TCRdb to in-frame sequences with V and J called. These copies leave out some clones; in studies compared against another copy, an unresolved V gene accounts for under half, and the cause of the remainder is not known. D and trimming come from the DNA, and the V and J calls and clone size come from that table. Counted in this sample were 190,000 or so clones; around 88% of them appeared once. The ten largest clones represent more than 4% of the sample.

Participants in the prospective study were enrolled through a virtual design, were aged 18 to 89 years, and lived in 24 United States geographic areas. Cohort assignment in the prospective study relied on participant-reported clinical history from a screening survey and a study questionnaire. A participant counted as exposed if, within 2 weeks of entering the study, that participant had been in contact with someone who had a PCR-confirmed or clinician-diagnosed COVID-19 case. Mobile phlebotomists in the prospective study collected whole blood, serum and a nasopharyngeal or oropharyngeal swab from every participant. Over a roughly two-month period, participants in the prospective study had the option of providing additional blood draws and questionnaires. Before DNA extraction, prospective study blood samples were shipped either frozen or at room temperature. The record originates from a study of blood T cell repertoires in COVID-19 (dated by TCRdb to about 2020). With regard to the full study: Samples covering the acute and convalescent phases of COVID-19 were provided by collaborators in the United States, Italy and Spain. The prospective study material was composed of cDNA or gDNA derived from T cells, B-cell-depleted T cells, or PBMCs. Samples were obtained from the ongoing ImmuneRACE study (first 160 participants) and from over 1,000 subjects provided by 6 global collaborators. The repertoires were released in a freely available public database intended as a resource for research on the immune response to SARS-CoV-2. Where available, HLA class I and class II types were obtained from metadata supplied by the sample provider rather than from assay-based typing. Subjects who had been exposed to COVID-19, were actively infected with it, or had recovered from it provided the deeply sampled blood TCRbeta repertoires that made up the dataset. Nearly every sample came with metadata listing a de-identified subject ID, COVID-19 status, age in years and sex. Beyond this particular receptor, the publication reports: The amount of clinical and demographic metadata varied by source and participant and was provided uncurated.

This clonotype originated in a woman younger than 45 who had been exposed to COVID-19. The rearranged segments are TRBV20-1 and TRBJ1-4; the D gene cannot be resolved reliably. The sequenced sample consisted of PBMCs or T cells enriched from blood (not recorded which). The CDR3 reads CSASLSGDNEKLFF. The nucleotides are TGCAGTGCAAGTTTGTCAGGCGATAATGAAAAACTGTTTTTT.